These 15 T cell receptor beta chains originate from one sample sequenced in a study of CD8+ T cells in alopecia areata. TCR sequencing used cDNA made by reverse transcription of extracted RNA. The protocol was immunoSEQ multiplex PCR, while the TCRdb copy is restricted to in-frame clones and leaves out a portion. The sample records about 180,000 clones, roughly 66% being singletons. Material: CD8+ T cells sorted from blood, obtained at week 0. The receptors were sampled from a human donor with alopecia areata.

This chain uses TRBV6-4 with TRBJ2-6; D is unresolved. The CDR3 is 14 residues long. Trimming took off 3 bases at V and 2 bases at J, with 5 bases between the two ends. CDR1 and CDR2 (germline): MRHNA, SNTAGT. The CDR3 spells CASSEGTGANVLTF. The DNA for the CDR3 is TGTGCCAGCAGTGAAGGTACTGGGGCCAACGTCCTGACTTTC.

The table lists this clone with a few counts. The CDR3 is CSVGTGPQPQHF. The CDR3 DNA reads TGCAGCGTGGGGACAGGGCCCCAGCCCCAGCATTTT. The chain is built from TRBV29-1 and TRBJ1-5; 9 positions match TRBD1. This CDR3 spans 12 amino acids. Germline values: CDR1 SQVTM, CDR2 ANQGSEA. Trimming cost V 6 bases and J 7 bases; bases outside gene matches: 4.

The rearrangement uses TRBV4-1 and TRBJ2-7; D could derive from TRBD1 or TRBD2 (5 bases each). The germline V and J ends were trimmed by 10 bases and 2 bases, with 15 bases remaining between them. There are 13 residues in the CDR3. Germline V lookup: CDR1 MGHRA, CDR2 YSYEKL. Here the CDR3 reads CATRDGETYEQYF. In DNA form, the CDR3 reads TGCGCCACCCGGGACGGGGAAACCTACGAGCAGTACTTC.

This clone was counted ten times or more. The chain couples TRBV2 to TRBJ1-5; tentative D call: TRBD1 (5 bases). The V end lost 6 bases, the J end lost 6 bases, and 9 bases lay between the germline ends. The CDR3 is 12 amino acids. Germline V gene sequence: CDR1 SNHLY, CDR2 FYNNEI. Here the CDR3 DNA reads TGTGCCAGCAGGACAAGGGGTCAGCCCCAGCATTTT. This codes for CASRTRGQPQHF. Variable domain in full (rest from reference TRBV2 and TRBJ1-5): EPEVTQTPSHQVTQMGQEVILRCVPISNHLYFYWYRQILGQKVEFLVSFYNNEISEKSEIFDDQFSVERPDGSNFTLKIRSTKLEDSAMYFCASRTRGQPQHFGDGTRLSIL.

A few counts support this clone. The chain couples TRBV7-9 to TRBJ2-5; D gene unclear. This CDR3 has 13 residues. V shed 2 bases and J shed 2 bases, with 6 bases lying between them. The V gene's germline CDR1 is SEHNR and CDR2 FQNEAQ (reference sequence). CDR3 region: CASSLSRQETQYF. The CDR3 coding sequence is TGTGCCAGCAGCTTATCGAGGCAAGAGACCCAGTACTTC.

The V gene is TRBV7-3, the J gene TRBJ2-5; 9 bases align to TRBD1. V lost 7 bases, J lost 5 bases, and 11 bases stayed unmatched. The CDR3 has 15 amino acids. CDR1 and CDR2 (germline): SGHTA, FQGTGA. The CDR3 reads CASIRGDRVVETQYF. CDR3 sequence (DNA): TGTGCCAGCATCCGCGGGGACAGGGTGGTCGAGACCCAGTACTTC.

The genes are TRBV2 and TRBJ1-1; D is possibly TRBD1 (5 bases). V was trimmed by 5 bases and J by 1 base, leaving 5 bases between them. CDR1 is SNHLY and CDR2 is FYNNEI in the germline V gene. This CDR3 region has 12 residues. In nucleotides, the CDR3 is TGTGCCAGCAGTACAGGGAACACTGAAGCTTTCTTT. Its translation: CASSTGNTEAFF.

The genes are TRBV13 and TRBJ2-1; no firm D call. This CDR3 spans 11 amino acids. The germline V and J ends were trimmed by 3 bases and 13 bases, with 10 bases remaining between them. Germline V gene lookup returns CDR1 PRHDT and CDR2 FYEKMQ (reference sequence). The CDR3 DNA follows: TGTGCCAGCAGCTTCGAAAGACCCCAGTTCTTC. Translated, it gives CASSFERPQFF.

The rearrangement joins TRBV7-6 to TRBJ1-2, with TRBD1 matching over 7 bases. Germline values: CDR1 SGHVS, CDR2 FNYEAQ. V lost 5 bases, J lost 0 bases, and 18 bases stayed unmatched. The CDR3 extends over 19 amino acids. CDR3 bases: TGTGCCAGCAGCAAAGTCCCTACGCCGGGACAGCTGGCTAACTATGGCTACACCTTC. Translating it yields CASSKVPTPGQLANYGYTF.

The rearrangement uses TRBV4-1 and TRBJ1-4; D not resolved. V lost 4 bases and J lost 3, with 6 bases in between. The CDR3 is made up of 13 amino acids. CDR1 and CDR2 from the germline V gene are MGHRA and YSYEKL. The CDR3 spells CASSRDSNEKLFF. In nucleotides, the CDR3 is TGCGCCAGCAGCCGAGACTCTAATGAAAAACTGTTTTTT.

J is TRBJ2-5 and V is TRBV11-3; no clear D gene. CDR1 and CDR2 from the germline V gene are SGHNT and YENEEA. This CDR3 spans 15 amino acids. With 1 base removed from V and 5 bases from J, the gap between germline ends came to 14 bases. CDR3 in amino acids: CASSLGYRPLETQYF. The CDR3 DNA is TGTGCCAGCAGCTTAGGGTATAGGCCCTTGGAGACCCAGTACTTC.

This chain uses TRBV27 with TRBJ1-1, with a tentative D call TRBD1 (5 bases). Deletions cut 8 bases from V and 1 base from J, with 5 bases between. The germline V gene has CDR1 MNHEY and CDR2 SMNVEV (reference sequence). CDR3 length: 11 amino acids. CDR3 sequence (DNA): TGTGCCAGCGGGGGGAACACTGAAGCTTTCTTT. Protein: CASGGNTEAFF.

This CDR3 is CASSEGTASYEQYF. The CDR3 coding sequence is TGTGCCAGCAGCGAAGGGACAGCCTCCTACGAGCAGTACTTC. The rearrangement uses TRBV11-1 and TRBJ2-7, with TRBD1 matching 7 bases. The germline gives CDR1 SGHAT, CDR2 FQDESV (reference sequence). J lost 0 bases, V lost 5 bases, and 4 bases had no gene match. This CDR3 comprises 14 residues.

The chain employs TRBV7-9 and TRBJ1-1, with TRBD1 as a possible D gene (6 bases). The CDR3 sequence is 13 residues long. V shed 5 bases and J shed 4 bases, with 11 bases lying between them. Germline V CDR1 and CDR2: SEHNR, FQNEAQ (reference sequence). The CDR3 nucleotides are TGTGCCAGCAGCCCAGGGGATCGCACTGAAGCTTTCTTT. Translation: CASSPGDRTEAFF.

With respect to this clone: Because the CDR3's place on the DNA is in doubt, the DNA is left out and the CDR3 is given as listed by TCRdb. The rearrangement uses TRBV19 and TRBJ2-1; TRBD2, the table's D call, was not compared with the DNA. Germline CDR1 reads LNHDA; CDR2 reads SQIVND (reference sequence). The CDR3 spans 12 amino acids, including both terminal residues. The CDR3 loop is CASTSGYNEQFF.